This T cell receptor (beta chain) was observed in a study of shared clonotypes between healthy human individuals. This CDR3 has 13 amino acids. The germline V and J ends were trimmed by 3 bases and 1 base, with 7 bases remaining between them. Germline-derived CDR1 and CDR2 are SGHTA and FQGNSA. The donor population consisted of healthy HIV-negative adults with no recent acute infections or vaccinations. Template amounts of roughly 0.3 ug DNA, around 33,000 T cell genomes, were employed in unsorted PBMC replicate PCRs. What was sequenced on ten immunoSEQ deep assay plates was unsorted PBMC DNA. The protocol was immunoSEQ multiplex PCR, while the TCRdb copy is restricted to in-frame clones and leaves out a portion. The repertoire holds hundreds of thousands of clones, with around 75% as singletons.

The clonotype comes from a woman aged 40 to 55 in good health. Some clones in this sample may be carry-over from other donors' samples. The V call is TRBV7-2, the J call TRBJ2-7; the D gene is possibly TRBD1 (5 bases). Sequencing was done on a sample of PBMCs. CDR3 region: CASSFQGSYEQYF. CDR3 nucleotides: TGTGCCAGCAGCTTCCAGGGATCCTACGAGCAGTACTTC.